This section outlines one T cell receptor beta chain sequence together with its context. Its antigen is as yet unknown. The data were taken from a study of cytomegalovirus exposure and HLA in healthy donors. Across the whole study: For the approximately 390 genotyped donors, 75% to 90% fell within the Caucasian-associated ancestry cluster. General study findings and limits: It emerged from a later analysis that several of the most significant clusters appeared to be linked to common viral pathogens.

This CDR3 is built from 14 residues. Per germline, CDR1 SQVTM and CDR2 ANQGSEA. The V and J ends lost 7 bases and 2 bases respectively, with 15 bases between them. It was with 60 Vbeta and 13 Jbeta primers that the PCR ran. The method was immunoSEQ multiplex PCR; TCRdb's version includes in-frame clones alone and lacks a portion of them. The sample consists of approximately 120,000 clones, 83% of them appearing once. Nominally healthy donors provided the samples, though records likely missed some immune exposures. The chain combines TRBV29-1 with TRBJ1-5; a possible D gene is TRBD1 (5 bases). The sample taken for sequencing was PBMCs. The sequence was obtained from a middle-aged woman in good health and CMV-seropositive. The CDR3 DNA follows: TGCAGCGCCAGAGACAGCACGGGCAATCAGCCCCAGCATTTT. It encodes CSARDSTGNQPQHF.